The 20 T cell receptor beta chains below come from one sample, sequenced in a study of beta chain features in type 1 diabetes. The entirety of the isolated RNA underwent reverse transcription, so expressed TCRB transcripts were sequenced. Method: immunoSEQ multiplex PCR; TCRdb's copy keeps in-frame clones and lacks some. The sample holds 620,000 or so clones, around 16% seen once. Sequenced: naive CD4+ T cells from blood. These receptor sequences come from a man younger than 30 in good health.

The CDR3 sequence: CASSVGQDNQPQHF. For the CDR3, the DNA is TGCGCCAGCAGCGTCGGACAGGACAATCAGCCCCAGCATTTT. This chain links TRBV4-1 with TRBJ1-5, with 7 positions matching TRBD1. CDR3 length: 14 amino acids. V trimming: 5 bases; J trimming: 3 bases; junction bases outside the gene matches: 4. Germline V gene lookup returns CDR1 MGHRA and CDR2 YSYEKL.

This clone has more than one count but fewer than ten. The rearrangement joins TRBV11-2 to TRBJ2-1; TRBD2 is a possible D gene (6 bases). Between the trimmed V and J ends, which lost 3 bases and 9 bases, there was a span of 9 bases. Germline V gene lookup returns CDR1 SGHAT and CDR2 FQNNGV. The CDR3 totals 12 residues. The CDR3 bases are TGTGCCAGCAGCTTCACTAGCATTGAGCAGTTCTTC. Translated: CASSFTSIEQFF.

CDR3 nucleotides: TGTGCCAGCAGGGCGGCGGGAGGGAGGACAGATACGCAGTATTTT. Encoded protein: CASRAAGGRTDTQYF. The chain employs TRBV7-2 and TRBJ2-3; TRBD2 aligns across 9 bases. The CDR3 runs 15 residues. Trimming took 6 bases from V and 3 from J; bases not matched to a gene: 7. Germline CDR1 and CDR2: SGHTA and FQGNSA.

This clone turned up a few times. The CDR3 DNA sequence: TGTGCCAGCAGTTTTTCCACCGTGGGTTACTACGAGCAGTACTTC. Protein: CASSFSTVGYYEQYF. V and J are TRBV28 and TRBJ2-7, with D unresolved. In germline, CDR1 is MDHEN, CDR2 SYDVKM. Trimming removed 3 bases from V and 3 bases from J, with 15 bases in between. This CDR3 contains 15 residues.

This sequence joins TRBV30 and TRBJ2-4, with a tentative D call TRBD2 (5 bases). The CDR3 totals 16 residues. The V gene's germline CDR1 is GTSNPN and CDR2 SVGIG (reference sequence). The germline V and J ends were trimmed by 0 bases and 8 bases, with 20 bases remaining between them. CDR3 in amino acids: CAWSVQRTRMSDIQYF. The CDR3 bases are TGTGCCTGGAGTGTACAAAGGACTCGCATGTCGGACATTCAGTACTTC.

The table lists this clone with a few counts. The genes are TRBV11-2 and TRBJ1-1; possibly TRBD1 for D (5 bases). The CDR3 loop spans 14 amino acids. Germline CDR1 is SGHAT and CDR2 is FQNNGV. Trimming pared 3 bases from V and 1 base from J, leaving 9 bases between. CDR3 sequence: CASSLADKNTEAFF. For the CDR3, the DNA is TGTGCCAGCAGCTTGGCGGACAAGAACACTGAAGCTTTCTTT.

This clone turned up a few times. The J gene is TRBJ2-7, the V gene TRBV28; D might be TRBD1 or TRBD2, each matching 5 bases. CDR3 length equals 16 residues. Germline-derived CDR1 and CDR2 are MDHEN and SYDVKM. Trimming stripped 6 bases from V and 0 bases from J, with 18 bases between. In DNA, the CDR3 is TGTGCCAGCAGCCTTAAGACAGTGGGGACCTCCTACGAGCAGTACTTC. The encoded protein is CASSLKTVGTSYEQYF. The complete variable domain, with remaining parts taken from reference TRBV28 and TRBJ2-7, reads DVKVTQSSRYLVKRTGEKVFLECVQDMDHENMFWYRQDPGLGLRLIYFSYDVKMKEKGDIPEGYSVSREKKERFSLILESASTNQTSMYLCASSLKTVGTSYEQYFGPGTRLTVT.

Only a few counts were recorded for this clone. In the same sample, other DNA sequences code for this CDR3. The V gene is TRBV7-2, the J gene TRBJ2-7, with 8 bases identical to TRBD2. The CDR3 loop spans 13 amino acids. J was trimmed by 0 bases and V by 6 bases; bases with no gene match: 1. CDR1 is SGHTA, CDR2 FQGNSA, per germline. Written as DNA, the CDR3 is TGTGCCAGCAGGCTAGCGGGCTCCTACGAGCAGTACTTC. This translates into CASRLAGSYEQYF.

The rearrangement joins TRBV6-5 to TRBJ2-7; 10 positions match TRBD2. The end of the DNA fits TRBJ2-1 better, so the J call may be wrong. The germline CDR1 and CDR2 sequences are MNHEY and SVGAGI. This CDR3 is built from 16 residues. The CDR3 spells CASSSSGRRSYNEQFF. As DNA, the CDR3 is TGTGCCAGCAGTTCTAGCGGGAGAAGGTCCTACAATGAGCAGTTCTTC.

The CDR3 coding sequence is TGCAGCGTGAAGACAGTCTACACCCTATTGAACACTGAAGCTTTCTTT. It specifies CSVKTVYTLLNTEAFF. The V call is TRBV29-1, the J call TRBJ1-1; D is possibly TRBD1 (5 bases). Germline values: CDR1 SQVTM, CDR2 ANQGSEA. V was shortened by 6 bases and J by 0 bases, with 20 bases between the two germline ends. This CDR3 contains 16 residues. The complete variable domain, with remaining parts taken from reference TRBV29-1 and TRBJ1-1, reads SAVISQKPSRDICQRGTSLTIQCQVDSQVTMMFWYRQQPGQSLTLIATANQGSEATYESGFVIDKFPISRPNLTFSTLTVSNMSPEDSSIYLCSVKTVYTLLNTEAFFGQGTRLTVV.

This clone has more than one count but fewer than ten. This chain connects TRBV5-4 to TRBJ1-2; TRBD1 agrees at 10 bases. V shed 4 bases, J shed 4 bases, and the junction held 7 bases outside the gene matches. The CDR3 contains 15 residues. Germline V gene lookup returns CDR1 SGHNT and CDR2 YYREEE (reference sequence). CDR3 protein: CASSHDRGLFYGYTF. For the CDR3, the DNA is TGTGCCAGCAGCCACGACAGGGGGCTTTTCTATGGCTACACCTTC.

The chain carries TRBV9 and TRBJ2-7; the match to TRBD1 covers 9 bases. The V and J ends lost 0 bases and 5 bases, in that order; junction bases with no gene match: 6. The germline V gene encodes CDR1 SGDLS and CDR2 YYNGEE. The CDR3 is 15 residues long. CDR3 in amino acids: CASSVGDRVVNEQYF. As DNA, the CDR3 is TGTGCCAGCAGCGTAGGGGACAGGGTTGTCAACGAGCAGTACTTC.

This clone came up a few times. The CDR3 protein is CASSENPEVRGYTF. CDR3 sequence (DNA): TGTGCCAGCAGTGAAAACCCGGAGGTGCGAGGCTACACCTTC. The rearrangement links TRBV28 to TRBJ1-2; D gene ambiguous. With 5 bases removed from V and 8 bases from J, the gap between germline ends came to 18 bases. Germline CDR1 and CDR2: MDHEN and SYDVKM. This CDR3 region has 14 residues.

This clone was detected a few times. Other DNA sequences in this sample translate to the same CDR3. In DNA, the CDR3 is TGCAGTGCGCGGACAGGGCATGGCTACACCTTC. Translation: CSARTGHGYTF. V usage is TRBV20-1 and J usage is TRBJ1-2, with TRBD1 identical over 8 bases. The V and J ends lost 6 bases and 6 bases, in that order; junction bases with no gene match: 3. This CDR3 has 11 amino acids. Germline CDR1 is DFQATT and CDR2 is SNEGSKA (reference sequence).

This clone was detected a few times. The rearrangement joins TRBV7-2 to TRBJ2-7, with unresolved D. V shed 4 bases and J shed 3 bases, with 10 bases lying between them. Germline loops: CDR1 SGHTA, CDR2 FQGNSA. The length of the CDR3 is 13 residues. CDR3 in amino acids: CASSWSADYEQYF. DNA of the CDR3: TGTGCCAGCAGCTGGTCCGCCGACTACGAGCAGTACTTC. The whole variable domain, filled in from reference TRBV7-2 and TRBJ2-7, reads GAGVSQSPSNKVTEKGKDVELRCDPISGHTALYWYRQSLGQGLEFLIYFQGNSAPDKSGLPSDRFSAERTGGSVSTLTIQRTQQEDSAVYLCASSWSADYEQYFGPGTRLTVT.

The chain employs TRBV4-2 and TRBJ1-1; 8 bases are a match to TRBD1. Germline CDR1 LGHNA, CDR2 YNFKEQ. The CDR3 totals 15 residues. J lost 10 bases, V lost 0 bases, and 10 bases had no gene match. CDR3 protein: CASSQDAGQGARAFF. DNA of the CDR3: TGTGCCAGCAGCCAAGATGCCGGGCAGGGGGCCAGAGCTTTCTTT.

The V and J genes are TRBV18 and TRBJ1-1; D ambiguous. V lost 3 bases and J lost 6, with 11 bases in between. The germline V gene encodes CDR1 KGHSH and CDR2 LQKENI. The CDR3 runs to 13 residues. This CDR3 reads CASSPVDTSEAFF. CDR3 DNA sequence: TGTGCCAGCTCACCGGTAGACACATCTGAAGCTTTCTTT.

This clone has more than one count but fewer than ten. This chain links TRBV2 with TRBJ1-2; 7 nucleotides align to TRBD1. Germline assignment: CDR1 SNHLY and CDR2 FYNNEI. After removal of 1 base from V and 7 bases from J, the junction contained 6 bases not matched to a gene. The CDR3 is 14 amino acids. The DNA of the CDR3 is TGTGCCAGCAGTGAAGAGGGGGCGAAGAGTGGCTACACCTTC. It translates to CASSEEGAKSGYTF.

Many counts were recorded for this clone. Within the sample, other DNA sequences also encode this same CDR3. The genes are TRBV28 and TRBJ1-4; the D is unclear. Trimming took off 2 bases at V and 8 bases at J, with 3 bases between the two ends. The germline V gene encodes CDR1 MDHEN and CDR2 SYDVKM. CDR3 length equals 11 residues. The CDR3 region has the DNA TGTGCCAGCAGTTTAGGGGAAAAACTGTTTTTT. Translation gives CASSLGEKLFF.

This clone came up once. The chain links TRBV5-4 to TRBJ2-7, with 9 bases identical to TRBD1. Per the germline V gene, CDR1 is SGHNT and CDR2 is YYREEE (reference sequence). Trimming took 0 bases from V and 5 from J; bases not matched to a gene: 3. The CDR3 is made up of 14 amino acids. CDR3 sequence: CASSLVGTGNEQYF. Written as DNA, the CDR3 is TGTGCCAGCAGCTTGGTGGGGACAGGGAACGAGCAGTACTTC.